Listed here are 17 T cell receptor beta chains from one sample, sequenced in a study of blood T cells in healthy people across ages. Primers used in a second PCR of roughly 6 to 12 cycles were a sample-barcoded 5' primer and a J-beta primer mix. TCRdb re-called the 5' RACE reads through MiXCR, storing one row per CDR3 protein. The repertoire holds about 780,000 distinct CDR3 sequences, about 42% seen once, with 15% to 20% in the top ten. The material sequenced was blood. These receptors were taken from a man at least 80 years old in good health.

The J gene is TRBJ2-5, the V gene TRBV12-3 or TRBV12-4; the D is unclear. This CDR3 has 12 residues. Between the trimmed V and J ends, which lost 4 bases and 4 bases, there was a span of 7 bases. CDR3 region: CASSWSRETQYF. CDR3 DNA sequence: TGTGCCAGCAGTTGGAGCAGAGAGACCCAGTACTTC.

The rearrangement links TRBV6-2 or TRBV6-3 to TRBJ2-1, with TRBD2 matching over 7 bases. The CDR3 covers 16 residues. After removal of 7 bases from V and 3 bases from J, the junction contained 12 bases not matched to a gene. From germline, CDR1 is MNHEY and CDR2 SVGEGT. CDR3 nucleotides: TGTGCCAGCACCTCCCTGGGGAGGGTGGTCTACAATGAGCAGTTCTTC. This encodes CASTSLGRVVYNEQFF.

A few counts support this clonotype. The genes are TRBV2 and TRBJ1-5; tentative D call: TRBD1 (5 bases). The CDR3 loop spans 16 amino acids. The germline V gene encodes CDR1 SNHLY and CDR2 FYNNEI. Trimming stripped 6 bases from V and 1 base from J, with 16 bases between. CDR3 sequence: CASSPDGRGSNQPQHF. CDR3 sequence (DNA): TGTGCCAGCAGCCCGGACGGAAGGGGAAGCAATCAGCCCCAGCATTTT.

The DNA of the CDR3 is TGCAGCGTTGACCGAGCGACTAGCACAGATACGCAGTATTTT. Its translation: CSVDRATSTDTQYF. This chain connects TRBV29-1 to TRBJ2-3; D unresolved. CDR1 is SQVTM and CDR2 is ANQGSEA in the germline V gene. Deletions cut 3 bases from V and 0 bases from J, with 10 bases between. The CDR3 is 14 residues long.

This clonotype has a single count. The chain combines TRBV5-4 with TRBJ1-4; 10 positions match TRBD1. This CDR3 is built from 16 residues. Germline-derived CDR1 and CDR2 are SGHNT and YYREEE (reference sequence). V lost 4 bases to trimming and J lost 6 bases; unmatched junction nucleotides: 9. The CDR3 coding sequence is TGTGCCAGCAGCCCGGGACAGGGGTGGATGGATGAAAAACTGTTTTTT. Protein product: CASSPGQGWMDEKLFF. Drawing the rest from reference TRBV5-4 and TRBJ1-4, the complete variable domain is ETGVTQSPTHLIKTRGQQVTLRCSSQSGHNTVSWYQQALGQGPQFIFQYYREEENGRGNFPPRFSGLQFPNYSSELNVNALELDDSALYLCASSPGQGWMDEKLFFGSGTQLSVL.

This clonotype appeared many times. This clone may be a read error of a much larger clone one base away. The rearrangement links TRBV12-3 or TRBV12-4 to TRBJ2-5; the D gene could be TRBD1 or TRBD2 (6 bases each). The CDR3 totals 14 residues. The V and J ends lost 5 bases and 2 bases respectively, with 12 bases between them. CDR3: CASSGGTQQETQYF. The CDR3 DNA reads TGTGCCAGCAGTGGGGGGACACAGCAAGAGACCCAGTACTTC.

The V and J genes are TRBV5-1 and TRBJ2-1; 15 bases line up with TRBD2. This CDR3 has 17 residues. Germline CDR1 is SGHRS and CDR2 is YFSETQ. With V trimmed by 3 bases and J by 7 bases, 8 bases remained unmatched. The CDR3 loop reads CASSWTSGGGIGNEQFF. The CDR3, as DNA: TGCGCCAGCAGCTGGACTAGCGGGGGGGGGATAGGGAATGAGCAGTTCTTC. The whole variable domain, filled in from reference TRBV5-1 and TRBJ2-1, reads KAGVTQTPRYLIKTRGQQVTLSCSPISGHRSVSWYQQTPGQGLQFLFEYFSETQRNKGNFPGRFSGRQFSNSRSEMNVSTLELGDSALYLCASSWTSGGGIGNEQFFGPGTRLTVL.

This clonotype showed up many times. The chain links TRBV12-3 or TRBV12-4 to TRBJ2-1; 7 bases are a match to TRBD2. V shed 3 bases and J 1 base; nucleotides not matched to a gene: 3. The length of the CDR3 is 15 residues. CDR3 amino acids: CASSFPGGSYNEQFF. The CDR3 nucleotides read TGTGCCAGCAGTTTTCCGGGAGGATCCTACAATGAGCAGTTCTTC.

A few counts support this clonotype. The chain joins TRBV19 to TRBJ2-2, with a tentative D call TRBD2 (6 bases). V was cut by 10 bases and J by 5 bases, with 20 bases left in between. Germline V gene data show CDR1 as LNHDA and CDR2 as SQIVND (reference sequence). The CDR3 spans 15 residues. CDR3 sequence (DNA): TGTGCCACCCAACCACCGGGACTCCGAACCGGGGAGCTGTTTTTT. Translation: CATQPPGLRTGELFF.

This clonotype was counted ten times or more. V is TRBV6-1 and J is TRBJ2-1; 7 nucleotides line up with TRBD2. Trimming took 8 bases from V and 6 from J; bases not matched to a gene: 1. Germline-derived CDR1 and CDR2 are MNHNS and SASEGT. The CDR3 has 11 amino acids. The chain's CDR3 is CASGRGNEQFF. In nucleotides, the CDR3 is TGTGCCAGCGGGAGGGGCAATGAGCAGTTCTTC.

The chain carries TRBV2 and TRBJ1-5; maybe TRBD1 (5 bases). This CDR3 spans 14 amino acids. Germline CDR1 reads SNHLY; CDR2 reads FYNNEI. Trimming removed 3 bases from V and 3 bases from J, with 9 bases in between. CDR3 protein: CASSDSGPNQPQHF. Written as DNA, the CDR3 is TGTGCCAGCAGTGATTCAGGGCCCAATCAGCCCCAGCATTTT.

J is TRBJ2-7 and V is TRBV20-1, with D possibly being TRBD1 (8 bases). The CDR3 contains 15 residues. V lost 6 bases to trimming and J lost 6 bases, with 24 bases between them. The germline CDR1 and CDR2 sequences are DFQATT and SNEGSKA (reference sequence). The DNA for the CDR3 is TGCAGTGCCAAACCTCCTAGACAGGGGAGGGGCGAGCAGTACTTC. This gives the protein CSAKPPRQGRGEQYF.

This chain joins TRBV7-3 and TRBJ1-1; D uncertain. V was shortened by 5 bases and J by 3 bases, with 10 bases between the two germline ends. The CDR3 runs 13 residues. Per germline, CDR1 SGHTA and CDR2 FQGTGA. The CDR3, as DNA: TGTGCCAGCAGCAAACGGGAAGACACTGAAGCTTTCTTT. It codes for CASSKREDTEAFF.

The rearrangement links TRBV9 to TRBJ2-7, with TRBD1 identical over 9 bases. Germline V gene lookup returns CDR1 SGDLS and CDR2 YYNGEE. The CDR3 sequence is 15 residues long. After removal of 3 bases from V and 5 bases from J, the junction contained 9 bases not matched to a gene. The CDR3, as DNA: TGTGCCAGCAGCGCACAGCCGGGACAGGGCCACGAGCAGTACTTC. The encoded protein is CASSAQPGQGHEQYF.

The CDR3 here is CSAKTGTEAFF. In DNA form, the CDR3 reads TGCAGTGCCAAAACAGGGACTGAAGCTTTCTTT. This chain links TRBV20-1 with TRBJ1-1, with a tentative D call TRBD1 (6 bases). V lost 6 bases to trimming and J lost 5 bases, with 10 bases between them. The germline CDR1 and CDR2 sequences are DFQATT and SNEGSKA (reference sequence). CDR3 length: 11 residues.

This clonotype showed up just a few times. The chain employs TRBV12-3 or TRBV12-4 and TRBJ2-3; 9 nucleotides match TRBD2. The CDR3 length is 16 residues. Trimming at V came to 7 bases and at J to 6 bases, leaving 14 bases not matched to a gene. The CDR3 bases are TGTGCCAGCACCCCCGGAGCGGGAGGTCTCGAGGATACGCAGTATTTT. Its protein product is CASTPGAGGLEDTQYF.

This clonotype was recorded many times. The J gene is TRBJ2-3, the V gene TRBV7-2; 7 bases map to TRBD2. V was pared by 1 base and J by 0 bases, with 1 base of the junction left unmatched. From germline, CDR1 is SGHTA and CDR2 FQGNSA. The CDR3 consists of 15 residues. CDR3: CASSLGSGSTDTQYF. The CDR3, as DNA: TGTGCCAGCAGCTTAGGTAGCGGGAGCACAGATACGCAGTATTTT. Full variable domain (missing parts from reference TRBV7-2 and TRBJ2-3): GAGVSQSPSNKVTEKGKDVELRCDPISGHTALYWYRQSLGQGLEFLIYFQGNSAPDKSGLPSDRFSAERTGGSVSTLTIQRTQQEDSAVYLCASSLGSGSTDTQYFGPGTRLTVL.